The 5 T cell receptor beta chains below come from one sample, sequenced in a study of T cell responses to AZD1222 COVID-19 vaccine. The method was immunoSEQ multiplex PCR; TCRdb's version includes in-frame clones alone and lacks a portion of them. The repertoire holds tens of thousands of clones, with approximately 90% as singletons. Sample: peripheral blood, taken 28 days after the second AZD1222 dose. All receptors come from an adult who received the AZD1222 COVID-19 vaccine.

CDR3 residues: CASRDQGGTGELFF. CDR3 DNA: TGTGCCAGCAGAGACCAGGGAGGTACCGGGGAGCTGTTTTTT. The chain employs TRBV6-5 and TRBJ2-2; tentative D call: TRBD2 (6 bases). V was pared by 6 bases and J by 5 bases, with 13 bases between. The CDR3 sequence is 14 residues long. CDR1 and CDR2 (germline): MNHEY, SVGAGI.

The rearrangement links TRBV11-2 to TRBJ1-1; the D is unclear. The CDR3 is 11 amino acids. CDR1 and CDR2 from the germline V gene are SGHAT and FQNNGV. V shed 5 bases and J shed 5 bases, with 6 bases lying between them. CDR3 amino acids: CASSPRTEAFF. The CDR3 DNA reads TGTGCCAGCAGCCCCAGGACTGAAGCTTTCTTT.

This rearrangement joins TRBV19 to TRBJ2-7, with TRBD1 as a possible D gene (6 bases). Germline CDR1 is LNHDA and CDR2 is SQIVND (reference sequence). The CDR3 length is 18 residues. The V end lost 1 base, the J end lost 3 bases, and 22 bases lay between the germline ends. The CDR3 loop reads CASSIVRDTRIEYYEQYF. The CDR3 DNA reads TGTGCCAGTAGTATAGTACGGGACACGCGAATTGAATACTACGAGCAGTACTTC. Based on the CDR3 plus reference TRBV19 and TRBJ2-7, the full variable domain is DGGITQSPKYLFRKEGQNVTLSCEQNLNHDAMYWYRQDPGQGLRLIYYSQIVNDFQKGDIAEGYSVSREKKESFPLTVTSAQKNPTAFYLCASSIVRDTRIEYYEQYFGPGTRLTVT.

The chain couples TRBV18 to TRBJ1-1; 9 bases map to TRBD1. V gave up 3 bases and J gave up 5 bases; unmatched junction bases: 4. The CDR3 spans 14 residues. CDR1 is KGHSH, CDR2 LQKENI, per germline. CDR3 in DNA: TGTGCCAGCTCACCGGGACAGGGTCGAACTGAAGCTTTCTTT. This encodes CASSPGQGRTEAFF.

This rearrangement joins TRBV19 to TRBJ1-2; D possibly corresponds to TRBD1 (6 bases). The CDR3 loop spans 15 amino acids. Per germline, CDR1 LNHDA and CDR2 SQIVND (reference sequence). V gave up 5 bases and J gave up 5 bases, with 18 bases separating them. The CDR3 DNA sequence: TGTGCCAGTAGTCATCCTCCGGGAAGGGGGTATGGCTACACCTTC. This codes for CASSHPPGRGYGYTF.